A selection of T cell receptor beta chains follows, all from one sample in a study of beta chain features in type 1 diabetes. The table came from immunoSEQ multiplex PCR; TCRdb's copy has only in-frame clones and leaves some out. The repertoire holds a few hundred thousand clones, with 30% as singletons. The sequenced sample consisted of naive CD4+ T cells from blood. These receptors originate from a young man in good health. Both conserved end residues are part of each CDR3. Each record gives: clone size, CDR3 length, D gene, J gene, V gene, CDR3 DNA, CDR3 protein. A D gene is named only where the DNA matches it firmly. Clone sizes are given selectively: once, few, many, or a class where the clone is expanded.

few | 13 | NA | TRBJ2-1 | TRBV28 | TGTGCCAGCAGTGACACATCCTACAATGAGCAGTTCTTC | CASSDTSYNEQFF
NA | 13 | NA | TRBJ2-7 | TRBV4-3 | TGCGCCAGCAGCTCGGACTCCCAGTACGAGCAGTACTTC | CASSSDSQYEQYF
NA | 16 | NA | TRBJ2-3 | TRBV30 | TGTGCCTGGTCCCCTGCGGACACCCGAGACACAGATACGCAGTATTTT | CAWSPADTRDTDTQYF
few | 18 | TRBD2 | TRBJ2-3 | TRBV4-1 | TGCGCCAGCAGCCACAGGGGACTAGCGCTTCCTAGCACAGATACGCAGTATTTT | CASSHRGLALPSTDTQYF
NA | 15 | NA | TRBJ2-3 | TRBV7-9 | TGTGCCAGCAGCCCTCCGAACTTTAGCACAGATACGCAGTATTTT | CASSPPNFSTDTQYF
NA | 12 | TRBD1 | TRBJ2-5 | TRBV25-1 | TGTGCCAGCAGAACAGGGGGGCAGACCCAGTACTTC | CASRTGGQTQYF
few | 12 | NA | TRBJ1-3 | TRBV6-5 | TGTGCCAGTGGGGCAACTGGAAACACCATATATTTT | CASGATGNTIYF
NA | 11 | NA | TRBJ1-2 | TRBV30 | TGTGCCTGGAGCCATGGCGGTGGCTACACCTTC | CAWSHGGGYTF
NA | 14 | NA | TRBJ2-7 | TRBV6-6 | TGTGCCAGCAGTATGCTCAAAGGTGGCTACGAGCAGTACTTC | CASSMLKGGYEQYF
few | 12 | NA | TRBJ2-5 | TRBV19 | TGTGCCACCTCACAGGGAAGCGAGACCCAGTACTTC | CATSQGSETQYF
once | 12 | NA | TRBJ2-1 | TRBV6-1 | TGTGCCAGCAGTGACAGCTACAATGAGCAGTTCTTC | CASSDSYNEQFF
few | 14 | NA | TRBJ2-7 | TRBV4-3 | TGCGCCAGCAGCCAAGGGCCCCAGGGCTACGAGCAGTACTTC | CASSQGPQGYEQYF
NA | 15 | TRBD2 | TRBJ2-1 | TRBV10-3 | TGTGCCATCAAACCAGCGGGATCCTCCTACAATGAGCAGTTCTTC | CAIKPAGSSYNEQFF
NA | 16 | TRBD1 | TRBJ2-7 | TRBV28 | TGTGCCAGCAGTCAGGGACAGGGAGAGGGCAACCACGAGCAGTACTTC | CASSQGQGEGNHEQYF
NA | 15 | TRBD2 | TRBJ2-1 | TRBV15 | TGTGCCACCAGCTTGGGGACTAGCGGGACCAATGAGCAGTTCTTC | CATSLGTSGTNEQFF
few | 15 | NA | TRBJ1-4 | TRBV5-1 | TGCGCCAGCAGCTCCCGGCCAGGGGATAATGAAAAACTGTTTTTT | CASSSRPGDNEKLFF
NA | 15 | NA | TRBJ2-7 | TRBV30 | TGTGCCTGGAGCTCCACCTTAGGACGGGGCTACGAGCAGTACTTC | CAWSSTLGRGYEQYF
few | 13 | NA | TRBJ2-5 | TRBV10-3 | TGTGCCATCAGTGGACGGCAGCAAGAGACCCAGTACTTC | CAISGRQQETQYF
NA | 13 | NA | TRBJ1-2 | TRBV29-1 | TGCAGCGTTGAATCAGCAGAGCTATATGGCTACACCTTC | CSVESAELYGYTF
few | 15 | TRBD1 | TRBJ2-5 | TRBV4-1 | TGCGCCAGCAGCCGAGATGGGACAGGTGGAGAGACCCAGTACTTC | CASSRDGTGGETQYF
few | 15 | NA | TRBJ2-1 | TRBV30 | TGTGCCTGGAACCATTATAGCGGAGCCCCCAATGAGCAGTTCTTC | CAWNHYSGAPNEQFF
NA | 12 | NA | TRBJ2-7 | TRBV7-3 | TGTGCCAGCAGCGACCTATACTACGAGCAGTACTTC | CASSDLYYEQYF
NA | 13 | NA | TRBJ2-2 | TRBV30 | TGTGCCTGGAGTGTAATGAACACCGGGGAGCTGTTTTTT | CAWSVMNTGELFF
NA | 17 | TRBD2 | TRBJ2-5 | TRBV9 | TGTGCCAGCAGCCGCGCCAGTGGTTTAGCGGGAGGAGAGACCCAGTACTTC | CASSRASGLAGGETQYF
NA | 11 | NA | TRBJ2-5 | TRBV7-9 | TGTGCCAGCAGCTTAGTAGAGACCCAGTACTTC | CASSLVETQYF
NA | 15 | NA | TRBJ2-3 | TRBV4-2 | TGTGCCAGCAGCCAAGCCAGAGGATCCACAGATACGCAGTATTTT | CASSQARGSTDTQYF
few | 12 | NA | TRBJ2-3 | TRBV28 | TGTGCCAGCAGTTTGAACACAGATACGCAGTATTTT | CASSLNTDTQYF
few | 16 | TRBD1 | TRBJ2-5 | TRBV30 | TGTGCCTGGAGACCCCGACAGGGGAAAAGGCAAGAGACCCAGTACTTC | CAWRPRQGKRQETQYF
NA | 13 | NA | TRBJ2-1 | TRBV29-1 | TGCAGCGTTGAAGCGGCTAGGGGGAATGAGCAGTTCTTC | CSVEAARGNEQFF
NA | 16 | TRBD2 | TRBJ2-1 | TRBV5-4 | TGTGCCAGCAGCTTGACCCCCAGCGGGAGCCTGAATGAGCAGTTCTTC | CASSLTPSGSLNEQFF
NA | 15 | NA | TRBJ2-6 | TRBV4-3 | TGCGCCAGCAGCCAAGTGGGTTCTGGGGCCAACGTCCTGACTTTC | CASSQVGSGANVLTF
few | 14 | NA | TRBJ2-2 | TRBV30 | TGTGCCTGGAGTGTACGAGGAGGTGCCGGGGAGCTGTTTTTT | CAWSVRGGAGELFF
few | 15 | TRBD1 | TRBJ2-7 | TRBV30 | TGTGCCTGGAGTCCCCGGGACAGGGGAGCCTACGAGCAGTACTTC | CAWSPRDRGAYEQYF
NA | 15 | TRBD2 | TRBJ2-1 | TRBV29-1 | TGCAGCGTTGAAGATCAGCGGGAGTGGAACAATGAGCAGTTCTTC | CSVEDQREWNNEQFF
NA | 13 | NA | TRBJ2-7 | TRBV7-6 | TGTGCCAGCAGCACCCCGGGCGTGCACGAGCAGTACTTC | CASSTPGVHEQYF
NA | 16 | TRBD2 | TRBJ2-1 | TRBV4-3 | TGCGCCAGCAGCCAGCTAGCGGTTAGCTCCTACAATGAGCAGTTCTTC | CASSQLAVSSYNEQFF
few | 16 | TRBD2 | TRBJ2-5 | TRBV9 | TGTGCCAGCGGGGCGGGGAGCCTAGCGGGATGGAAGACCCAGTACTTC | CASGAGSLAGWKTQYF
NA | 14 | NA | TRBJ2-3 | TRBV5-1 | TGCGCCAGCAGCTCCGCGAGCGGCACAGATACGCAGTATTTT | CASSSASGTDTQYF
NA | 14 | NA | TRBJ2-7 | TRBV29-1 | TGCAGCGTTGTAGGGGACACAAACACCTACGAGCAGTACTTC | CSVVGDTNTYEQYF
few | 14 | NA | TRBJ1-1 | TRBV30 | TGTGCTCGCGAGGTGGGCCCCGCGGGACCTGAAGCTTTCTTT | CAREVGPAGPEAFF
NA | 18 | TRBD2 | TRBJ2-1 | TRBV10-3 | TGTGCCATCAGTGAGCTGGGTAGCGGGACTATGTCCTACAATGAGCAGTTCTTC | CAISELGSGTMSYNEQFF
few | 14 | NA | TRBJ1-1 | TRBV9 | TGTGCCAGCAGCGTAGATCACAACACGGAGAAAGCTTTCTTT | CASSVDHNTEKAFF
NA | 13 | NA | TRBJ1-3 | TRBV27 | TGTGCCAGCAGTTTACATGGAGGAAACACCATATATTTT | CASSLHGGNTIYF
NA | 15 | NA | TRBJ2-6 | TRBV7-2 | TGTGCCAGCAGCCGACACCTCTCTGGGGCCAACGTCCTGACTTTC | CASSRHLSGANVLTF
few | 14 | NA | TRBJ2-1 | TRBV4-3 | TGCGCCAGCAGCCAAGAGACGAGTAGCCTTTGGGAGTTCTTC | CASSQETSSLWEFF